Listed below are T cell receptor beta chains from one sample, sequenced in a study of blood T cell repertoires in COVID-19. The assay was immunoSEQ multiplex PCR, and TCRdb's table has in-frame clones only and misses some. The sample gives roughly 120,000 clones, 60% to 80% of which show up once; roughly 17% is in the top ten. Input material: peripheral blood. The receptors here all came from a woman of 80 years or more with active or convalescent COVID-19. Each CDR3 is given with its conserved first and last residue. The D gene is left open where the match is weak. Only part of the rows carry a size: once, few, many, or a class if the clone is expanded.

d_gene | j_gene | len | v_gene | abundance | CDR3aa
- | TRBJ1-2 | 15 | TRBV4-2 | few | CASSQEGGRNYGYTF
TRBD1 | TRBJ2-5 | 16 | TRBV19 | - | CASSIGRGFRGQTQYF
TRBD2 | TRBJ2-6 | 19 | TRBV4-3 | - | CASSRRTSGGSSGANVLTF
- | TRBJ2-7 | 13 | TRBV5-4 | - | CASSQRDWAEQYF
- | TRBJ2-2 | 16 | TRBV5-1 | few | CASSLAPSSNTGELFF
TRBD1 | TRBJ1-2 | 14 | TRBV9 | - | CASSQGGGSGGYTF
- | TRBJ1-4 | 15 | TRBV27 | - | CASSSTSATNEKLFF
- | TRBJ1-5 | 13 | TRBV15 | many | CATSRDHGQPQHF
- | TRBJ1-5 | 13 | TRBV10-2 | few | CASSPGENQPQHF
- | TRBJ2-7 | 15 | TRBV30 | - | CAWSPPGLRSYEQYF
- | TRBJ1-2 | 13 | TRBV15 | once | CATSRDRNYGYTF
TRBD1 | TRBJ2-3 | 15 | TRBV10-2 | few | CASSVRGRITDTQYF
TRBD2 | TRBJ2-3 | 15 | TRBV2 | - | CASSLSSGRGDTQYF
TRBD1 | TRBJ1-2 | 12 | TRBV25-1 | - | CASGDSYYGYTF
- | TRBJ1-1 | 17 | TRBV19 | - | CASSIQITRAMNTEAFF
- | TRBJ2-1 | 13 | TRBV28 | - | CASSLIGRGGQFF
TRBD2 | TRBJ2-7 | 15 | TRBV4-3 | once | CASSQESGRLYEQYF
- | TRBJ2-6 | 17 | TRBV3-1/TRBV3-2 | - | CASSQEPRGSGANVLTF
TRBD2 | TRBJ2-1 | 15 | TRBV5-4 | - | CASSPTSGPYNEQFF
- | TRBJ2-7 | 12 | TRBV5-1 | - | CASRGSSYEQYF
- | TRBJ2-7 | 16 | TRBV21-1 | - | CASLHPGQEETYEQYF
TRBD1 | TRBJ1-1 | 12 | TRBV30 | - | CAWSRKGAEAFF
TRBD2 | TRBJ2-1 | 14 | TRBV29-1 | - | CSVEGGGAYNEQFF
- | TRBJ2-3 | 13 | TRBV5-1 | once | CASSLGGTDTQYF
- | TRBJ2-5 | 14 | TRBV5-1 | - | CASSSGNTQETQYF
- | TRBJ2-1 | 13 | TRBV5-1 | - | CASSLGPLDEQFF
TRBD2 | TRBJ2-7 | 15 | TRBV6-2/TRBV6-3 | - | CASSYTSGRVYEQYF
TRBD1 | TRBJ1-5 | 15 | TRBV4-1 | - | CASSQRTGRNQPQHF
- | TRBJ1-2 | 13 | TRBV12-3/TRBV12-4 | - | CASWVSGGYGYTF
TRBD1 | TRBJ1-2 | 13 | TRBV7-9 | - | CASSLDRGYGYTF
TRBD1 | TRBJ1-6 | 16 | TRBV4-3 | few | CASSQGGQGQNSPLHF
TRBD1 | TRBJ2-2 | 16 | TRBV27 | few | CASSLSGQLNTGELFF
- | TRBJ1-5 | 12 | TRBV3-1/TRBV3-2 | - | CASSYINQPQHF
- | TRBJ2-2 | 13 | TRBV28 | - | CASSVPFTGELFF
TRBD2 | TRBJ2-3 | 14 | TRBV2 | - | CASSYGLASDTQYF
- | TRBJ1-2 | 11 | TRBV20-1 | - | CSASSGTGYTF
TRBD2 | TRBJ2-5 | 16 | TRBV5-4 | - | CASSLRLAGSKETQYF
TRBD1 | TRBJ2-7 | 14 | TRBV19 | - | CASRQPGQSYEQYF
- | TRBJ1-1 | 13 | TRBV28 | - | CASTGTENTEAFF
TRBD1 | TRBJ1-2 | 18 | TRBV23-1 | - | CASSPQIWDRFPYYGYTF
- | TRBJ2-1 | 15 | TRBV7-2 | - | CASSPHAGTMIGQFF
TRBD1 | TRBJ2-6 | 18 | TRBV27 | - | CASSFLGQGLSGANVLTF